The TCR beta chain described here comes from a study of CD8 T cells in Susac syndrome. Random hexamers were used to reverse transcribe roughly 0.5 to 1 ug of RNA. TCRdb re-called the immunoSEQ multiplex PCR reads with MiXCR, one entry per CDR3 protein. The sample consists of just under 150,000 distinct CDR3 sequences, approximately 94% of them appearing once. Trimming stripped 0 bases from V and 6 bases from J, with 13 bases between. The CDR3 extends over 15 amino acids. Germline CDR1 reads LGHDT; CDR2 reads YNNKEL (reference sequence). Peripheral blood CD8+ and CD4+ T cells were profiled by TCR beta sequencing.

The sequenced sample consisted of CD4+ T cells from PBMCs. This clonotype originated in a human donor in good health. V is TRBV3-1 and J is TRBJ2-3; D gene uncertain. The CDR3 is CASSQDPGRSDTQYF. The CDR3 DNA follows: TGTGCCAGCAGCCAAGACCCCGGACGGAGCGATACGCAGTATTTT.